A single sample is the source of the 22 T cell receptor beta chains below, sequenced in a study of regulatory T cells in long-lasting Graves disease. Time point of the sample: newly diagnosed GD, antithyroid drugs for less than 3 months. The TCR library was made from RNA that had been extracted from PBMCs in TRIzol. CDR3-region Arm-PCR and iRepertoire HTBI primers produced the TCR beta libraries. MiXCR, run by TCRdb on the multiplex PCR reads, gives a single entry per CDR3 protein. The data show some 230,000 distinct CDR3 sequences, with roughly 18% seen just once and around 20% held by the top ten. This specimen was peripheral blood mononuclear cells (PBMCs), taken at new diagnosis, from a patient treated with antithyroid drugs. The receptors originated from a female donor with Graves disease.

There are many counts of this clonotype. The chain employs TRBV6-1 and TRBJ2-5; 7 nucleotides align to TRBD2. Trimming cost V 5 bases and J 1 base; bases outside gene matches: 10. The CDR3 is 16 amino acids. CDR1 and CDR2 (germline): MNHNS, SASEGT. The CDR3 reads CASSRRGDPTQETQYF. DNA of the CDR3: TGTGCCAGCAGTCGCCGGGGGGACCCCACCCAAGAGACCCAGTACTTC.

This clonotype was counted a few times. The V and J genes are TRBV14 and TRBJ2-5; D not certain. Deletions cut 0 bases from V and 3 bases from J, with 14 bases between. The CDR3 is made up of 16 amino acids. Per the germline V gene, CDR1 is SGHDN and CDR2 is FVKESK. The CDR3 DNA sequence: TGTGCCAGCAGCCAAGAGGGATGGGGTCGGAAAGAGACCCAGTACTTC. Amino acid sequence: CASSQEGWGRKETQYF.

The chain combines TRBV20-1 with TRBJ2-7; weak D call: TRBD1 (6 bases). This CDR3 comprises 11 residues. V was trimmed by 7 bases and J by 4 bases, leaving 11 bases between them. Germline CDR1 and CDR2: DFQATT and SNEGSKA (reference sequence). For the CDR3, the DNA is TGCAGTGGACAGGACCGATACGAGCAGTACTTC. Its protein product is CSGQDRYEQYF.

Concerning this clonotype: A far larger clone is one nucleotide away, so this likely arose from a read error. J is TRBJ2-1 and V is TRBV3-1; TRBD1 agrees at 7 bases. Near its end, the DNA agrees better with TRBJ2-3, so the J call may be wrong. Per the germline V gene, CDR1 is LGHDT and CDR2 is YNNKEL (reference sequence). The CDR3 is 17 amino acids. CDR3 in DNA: TGTGCCAGCAGCCGGACAGGACGAGCGGTCCTGAGAGATACGCAGTATTTT. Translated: CASSRTGRAVLRDTQYF.

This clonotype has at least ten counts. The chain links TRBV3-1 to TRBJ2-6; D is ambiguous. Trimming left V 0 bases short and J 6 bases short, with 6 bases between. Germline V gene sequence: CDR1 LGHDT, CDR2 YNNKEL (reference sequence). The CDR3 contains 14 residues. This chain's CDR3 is CASSQDHLANVLTF. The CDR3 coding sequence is TGTGCCAGCAGCCAAGATCATTTGGCCAACGTCCTGACTTTC.

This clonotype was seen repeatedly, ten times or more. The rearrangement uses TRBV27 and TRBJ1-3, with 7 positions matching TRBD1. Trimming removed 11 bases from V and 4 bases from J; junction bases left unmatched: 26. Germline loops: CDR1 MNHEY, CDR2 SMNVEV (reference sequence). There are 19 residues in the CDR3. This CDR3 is CAGTGTMTGKLASGNTIYF. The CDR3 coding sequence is TGTGCCGGAACCGGGACAATGACAGGGAAGTTGGCCTCCGGAAACACCATATATTTT.

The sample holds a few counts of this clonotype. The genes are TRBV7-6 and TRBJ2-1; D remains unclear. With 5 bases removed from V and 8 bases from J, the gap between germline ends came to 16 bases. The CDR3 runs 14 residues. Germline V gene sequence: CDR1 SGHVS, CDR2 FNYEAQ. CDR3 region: CASSLRSPPDEQFF. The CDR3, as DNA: TGTGCCAGCAGCCTTAGGTCCCCCCCCGATGAGCAGTTCTTC.

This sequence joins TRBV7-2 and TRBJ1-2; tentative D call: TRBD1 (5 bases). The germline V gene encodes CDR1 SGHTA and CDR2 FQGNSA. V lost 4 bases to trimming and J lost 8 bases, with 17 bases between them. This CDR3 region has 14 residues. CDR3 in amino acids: CASSSGTVTGGYTF. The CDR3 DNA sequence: TGTGCCAGCAGCTCCGGGACGGTCACGGGGGGCTACACCTTC.

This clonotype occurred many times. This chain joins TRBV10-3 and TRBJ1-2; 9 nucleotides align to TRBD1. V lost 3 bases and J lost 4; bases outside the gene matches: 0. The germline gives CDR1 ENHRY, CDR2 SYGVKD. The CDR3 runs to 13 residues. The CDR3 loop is CAISEQGAYGYTF. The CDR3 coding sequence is TGTGCCATCAGTGAACAGGGGGCCTATGGCTACACCTTC.

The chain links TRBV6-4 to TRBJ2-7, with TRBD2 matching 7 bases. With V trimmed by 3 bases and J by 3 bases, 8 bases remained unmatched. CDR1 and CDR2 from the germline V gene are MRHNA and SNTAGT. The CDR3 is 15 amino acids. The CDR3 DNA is TGTGCCAGCAGTGATTTTCCAGAGCGGGGCTACGAGCAGTACTTC. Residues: CASSDFPERGYEQYF.

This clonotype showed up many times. The CDR3 bases are TGTGCCAGCAGTCTTACCGGGACTAGCGGAGATACGCAGTATTTT. Its protein product is CASSLTGTSGDTQYF. The chain recombines TRBV6-1 with TRBJ2-3; 11 positions match TRBD2. The CDR3 spans 15 residues. V was clipped by 5 bases and J by 5 bases; unmatched bases: 6. Looked up from germline, CDR1 is MNHNS and CDR2 is SASEGT.

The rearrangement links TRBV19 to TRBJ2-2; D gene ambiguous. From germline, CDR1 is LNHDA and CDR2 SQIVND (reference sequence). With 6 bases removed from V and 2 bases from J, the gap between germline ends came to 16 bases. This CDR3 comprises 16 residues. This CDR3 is CASSRWTEINTGELFF. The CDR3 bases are TGTGCCAGTAGCCGATGGACCGAAATAAACACCGGGGAGCTGTTTTTT.

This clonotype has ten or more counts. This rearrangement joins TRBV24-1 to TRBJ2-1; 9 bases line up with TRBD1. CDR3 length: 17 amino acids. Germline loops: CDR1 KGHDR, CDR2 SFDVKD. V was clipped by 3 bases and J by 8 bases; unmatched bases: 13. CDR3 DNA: TGTGCCACCAGTGATGCCCTGGGACAGGGAGGCGGCGATGAGCAGTTCTTC. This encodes CATSDALGQGGGDEQFF.

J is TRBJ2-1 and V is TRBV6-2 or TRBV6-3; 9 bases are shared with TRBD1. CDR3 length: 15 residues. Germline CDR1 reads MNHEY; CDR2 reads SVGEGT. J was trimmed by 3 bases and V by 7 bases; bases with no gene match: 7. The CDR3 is CASTSDRGRYNEQFF. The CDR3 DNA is TGTGCCAGCACCTCGGACAGGGGCCGCTACAATGAGCAGTTCTTC.

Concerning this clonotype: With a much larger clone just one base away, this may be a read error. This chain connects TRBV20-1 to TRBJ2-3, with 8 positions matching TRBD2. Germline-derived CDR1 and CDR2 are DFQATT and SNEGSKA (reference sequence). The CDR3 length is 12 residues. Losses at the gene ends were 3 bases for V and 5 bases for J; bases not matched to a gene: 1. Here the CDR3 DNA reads TGCAGTGCTAGTCTAGCGGGAGATACGCAGTATTTT. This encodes CSASLAGDTQYF.

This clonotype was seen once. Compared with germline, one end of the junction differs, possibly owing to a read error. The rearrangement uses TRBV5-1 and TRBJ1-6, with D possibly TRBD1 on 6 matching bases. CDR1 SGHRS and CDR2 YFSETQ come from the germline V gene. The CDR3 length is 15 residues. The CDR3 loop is CASSLVAGANSPLHF. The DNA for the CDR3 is TGTGCCAGCAGCTTGGTGGCAGGGGCCAATTCACCCCTCCACTTT.

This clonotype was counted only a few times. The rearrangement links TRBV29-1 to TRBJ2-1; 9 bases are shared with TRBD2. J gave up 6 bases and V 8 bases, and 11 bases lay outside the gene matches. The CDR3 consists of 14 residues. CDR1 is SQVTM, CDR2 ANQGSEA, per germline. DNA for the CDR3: TGCAGCTTCTCCGCGGGCGGGAGGGCCAATGAGCAGTTCTTC. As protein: CSFSAGGRANEQFF.

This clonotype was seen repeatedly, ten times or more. The CDR3 DNA follows: TGCAGTGCTAGTGGGCGATGGGACAGGACTAGCGGGAAAACCTACGAGCAGTACTTC. Translating it yields CSASGRWDRTSGKTYEQYF. J is TRBJ2-7 and V is TRBV20-1; 12 bases are shared with TRBD2. The V gene's germline CDR1 is DFQATT and CDR2 SNEGSKA (reference sequence). J gave up 2 bases and V 3 bases, and 17 bases lay outside the gene matches. The length of the CDR3 is 19 residues.

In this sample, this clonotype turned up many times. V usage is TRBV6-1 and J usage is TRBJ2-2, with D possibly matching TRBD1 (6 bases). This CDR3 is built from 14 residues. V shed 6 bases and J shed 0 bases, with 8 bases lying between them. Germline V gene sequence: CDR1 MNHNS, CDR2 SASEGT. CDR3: CASRDRTNTGELFF. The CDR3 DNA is TGTGCCAGCAGAGACAGGACGAACACCGGGGAGCTGTTTTTT.

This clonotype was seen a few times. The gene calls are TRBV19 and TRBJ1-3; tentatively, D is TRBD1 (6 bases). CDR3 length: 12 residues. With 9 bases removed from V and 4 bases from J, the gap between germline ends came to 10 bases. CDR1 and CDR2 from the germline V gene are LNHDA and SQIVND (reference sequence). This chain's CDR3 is CASRTVGNTIYF. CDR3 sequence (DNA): TGTGCCAGCCGGACAGTCGGAAACACCATATATTTT.

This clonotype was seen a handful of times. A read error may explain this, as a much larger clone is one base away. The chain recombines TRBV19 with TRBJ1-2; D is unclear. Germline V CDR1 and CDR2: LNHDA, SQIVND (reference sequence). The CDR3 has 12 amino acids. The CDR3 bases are TGTGCCTGTAGTATTCAAGGGTATGGCTACACCTTC. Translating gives CACSIQGYGYTF.

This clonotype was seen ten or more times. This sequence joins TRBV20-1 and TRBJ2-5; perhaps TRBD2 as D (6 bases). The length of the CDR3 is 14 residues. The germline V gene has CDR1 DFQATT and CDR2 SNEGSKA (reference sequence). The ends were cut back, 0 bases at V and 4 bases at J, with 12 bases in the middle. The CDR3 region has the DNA TGCAGTGCTAGAGATTCGAGGGGAGGAGAGACCCAGTACTTC. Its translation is CSARDSRGGETQYF.